The 30 T cell receptor beta chains in this list originate from one sample, sequenced in a study of blood T cell repertoires in COVID-19. Generated by immunoSEQ multiplex PCR, the TCRdb table keeps only in-frame clones and is missing some. The sample contains approximately 170,000 clones, less than 85% of which appear only once. Material: peripheral blood. The receptors come from a woman older than 75 with acute or convalescent COVID-19.

This sequence joins TRBV7-8 and TRBJ1-4; the match to TRBD1 covers 8 bases. J gave up 8 bases and V 2 bases, and 19 bases lay outside the gene matches. CDR1 and CDR2 (germline): SGHVS, FQNEAQ. The CDR3 is made up of 19 amino acids. CDR3 DNA: TGTGCCAGCAGCTTAAGTAGGATCCCCAGGGGGCGGTTTGGGGAAAAACTGTTTTTT. Residues: CASSLSRIPRGRFGEKLFF. The variable domain in full, completed from reference TRBV7-8 and TRBJ1-4, reads GAGVSQSPRYKVAKRGQDVALRCDPISGHVSLFWYQQALGQGPEFLTYFQNEAQLDKSGLPSDRFFAERPEGSVSTLKIQRTQQEDSAVYLCASSLSRIPRGRFGEKLFFGSGTQLSVL.

The CDR3 loop is CASRGTVNSPLHF. Here the CDR3 DNA reads TGTGCCAGTAGGGGGACAGTTAATTCACCCCTCCACTTT. The J gene is TRBJ1-6, the V gene TRBV19; 7 bases match TRBD1. V shed 6 bases and J 6 bases; nucleotides not matched to a gene: 2. CDR1 LNHDA and CDR2 SQIVND come from the germline V gene (reference sequence). This CDR3 contains 13 residues.

The V gene is TRBV28, the J gene TRBJ1-2, with a weak D call TRBD1 (6 bases). The germline V gene encodes CDR1 MDHEN and CDR2 SYDVKM. Trimming pared 4 bases from V and 4 bases from J, leaving 16 bases between. This CDR3 has 15 amino acids. As DNA, the CDR3 is TGTGCCAGCAGTTCAGCGAAGGGGGGGTTCTATGGCTACACCTTC. This translates into CASSSAKGGFYGYTF.

This rearrangement joins TRBV24-1 to TRBJ1-4; D gene ambiguous. Germline CDR1 KGHDR, CDR2 SFDVKD. The CDR3 loop spans 16 amino acids. V lost 9 bases to trimming and J lost 7 bases, with 23 bases between them. The CDR3 loop reads CATGPGSGGQIEKLFF. CDR3 nucleotide sequence: TGTGCCACCGGCCCTGGGAGCGGCGGCCAAATTGAAAAACTGTTTTTT.

There are a few counts of this clone. The chain has TRBV4-3 and TRBJ2-3, with 9 nucleotides matching TRBD2. The V segment lost 0 bases and the J segment 3 bases; nucleotides outside the gene matches: 10. Germline lookup yields CDR1 LGHNA and CDR2 YSLEER. This CDR3 comprises 18 residues. CDR3 in amino acids: CASSQEIFSGGRTDTQYF. CDR3 bases: TGCGCCAGCAGCCAAGAAATCTTCAGCGGGGGGCGGACAGATACGCAGTATTTT.

The chain employs TRBV19 and TRBJ2-3; 7 positions match TRBD2. J lost 2 bases, V lost 4 bases, and 6 bases had no gene match. CDR1 and CDR2 (germline): LNHDA, SQIVND (reference sequence). This CDR3 spans 15 amino acids. In nucleotides, the CDR3 is TGTGCCAGTAGTACTAGCGGTCCTAACACAGATACGCAGTATTTT. Amino acid sequence: CASSTSGPNTDTQYF.

The chain employs TRBV7-6 and TRBJ2-7, with 10 bases matching TRBD2. The germline V gene has CDR1 SGHVS and CDR2 FNYEAQ. This CDR3 is 16 amino acids long. The V and J ends lost 3 bases and 6 bases, in that order; junction bases with no gene match: 11. As DNA, the CDR3 is TGTGCCAGCAGCTTTCATCGAGCGGGAGGGCCTGTCGAGCAGTACTTC. Translation: CASSFHRAGGPVEQYF.

The V gene is TRBV11-2, the J gene TRBJ2-1; 7 nucleotides match TRBD2. Germline values: CDR1 SGHAT, CDR2 FQNNGV. V lost 0 bases to trimming and J lost 2 bases; unmatched junction nucleotides: 7. The CDR3 covers 17 residues. CDR3 sequence reads: CASSLDHGGGAYNEQFF. CDR3 nucleotide sequence: TGTGCCAGCAGCTTAGATCATGGGGGAGGGGCCTACAATGAGCAGTTCTTC.

J is TRBJ2-7 and V is TRBV4-3, with 8 bases matching TRBD2. V trimming: 0 bases; J trimming: 0 bases; junction bases outside the gene matches: 7. This CDR3 contains 17 residues. Germline CDR1 reads LGHNA; CDR2 reads YSLEER. Written as DNA, the CDR3 is TGCGCCAGCAGCCAAGACCAACTAGCGGAGAGCTCCTACGAGCAGTACTTC. Protein sequence: CASSQDQLAESSYEQYF.

V and J are TRBV3-1 (or the pseudogene TRBV3-2) and TRBJ1-5, with TRBD1 as a possible D gene (5 bases). V gave up 1 base and J gave up 5 bases, with 12 bases separating them. CDR1 and CDR2 from the germline V gene are LGHDT and YNNKEL (reference sequence). The CDR3 runs 15 residues. The CDR3 nucleotides are TGTGCCAGCAGCCAAGGATCAGGGTATGATCAGCCCCAGCATTTT. It specifies CASSQGSGYDQPQHF.

This chain joins TRBV28 and TRBJ2-3, with D tentatively TRBD1 (6 bases). The CDR3 sequence is 14 residues long. Trimming took off 2 bases at V and 2 bases at J, with 8 bases between the two ends. Looked up from germline, CDR1 is MDHEN and CDR2 is SYDVKM. CDR3: CASSLGDTTDTQYF. The CDR3 DNA reads as TGTGCCAGCAGTTTAGGGGACACCACAGATACGCAGTATTTT.

The V call is TRBV4-2, the J call TRBJ1-3; 7 positions match TRBD1. Germline V gene sequence: CDR1 LGHNA, CDR2 YNFKEQ. The CDR3 covers 18 residues. V lost 4 bases to trimming and J lost 4 bases; unmatched junction nucleotides: 16. The CDR3 is CASSPAPGTDIFGNTIYF. Written as DNA, the CDR3 is TGTGCCAGCAGCCCGGCCCCGGGGACAGATATTTTCGGAAACACCATATATTTT.

This clone has more than one count but fewer than ten. Different DNA sequences within this sample yield the same CDR3. J is TRBJ1-5 and V is TRBV2, with 7 bases identical to TRBD1. CDR3 length: 15 amino acids. Germline V gene sequence: CDR1 SNHLY, CDR2 FYNNEI. V lost 6 bases and J lost 2; bases outside the gene matches: 7. The DNA for the CDR3 is TGTGCCAGCAGCGCAGACAGGGTTGGCAATCAGCCCCAGCATTTT. Its protein is CASSADRVGNQPQHF.

The chain carries TRBV19 and TRBJ2-2; the match to TRBD2 covers 8 bases. V trimming: 5 bases; J trimming: 0 bases; junction bases outside the gene matches: 5. Germline V lookup: CDR1 LNHDA, CDR2 SQIVND (reference sequence). The CDR3 is 16 amino acids. CDR3: CASSLLAGTNTGELFF. The CDR3 DNA reads TGTGCCAGTAGTTTATTAGCGGGAACGAACACCGGGGAGCTGTTTTTT.

The rearrangement links TRBV14 to TRBJ2-7; no clear D. This CDR3 has 13 residues. Between the trimmed V and J ends, which lost 2 bases and 6 bases, there was a span of 11 bases. Germline V gene sequence: CDR1 SGHDN, CDR2 FVKESK. The CDR3 region is CASSQILAGEQYF. CDR3 in DNA: TGTGCCAGCAGCCAAATCTTAGCCGGCGAGCAGTACTTC.

The chain has TRBV28 and TRBJ2-7; 9 bases map to TRBD1. This CDR3 region has 15 residues. Germline V CDR1 and CDR2: MDHEN, SYDVKM. V lost 6 bases, J lost 5 bases, and 11 bases stayed unmatched. The CDR3: CASSLTGTGTNEQYF. In DNA, the CDR3 is TGTGCCAGCAGCCTTACCGGGACAGGGACAAACGAGCAGTACTTC.

This chain links TRBV6-1 with TRBJ2-1, with D unclear. Germline V gene lookup returns CDR1 MNHNS and CDR2 SASEGT. Trimming removed 1 base at V and 0 bases at J, with 7 bases between. The CDR3 has 15 amino acids. CDR3 region: CASSEVRSSYNEQFF. The CDR3, as DNA: TGTGCCAGCAGTGAAGTCCGGAGCTCCTACAATGAGCAGTTCTTC.

In its sample, this clone was seen a few times. This sequence joins TRBV19 and TRBJ2-1; possible D gene TRBD1, 6 bases. CDR3 size: 12 residues. V lost 10 bases, J lost 5 bases, and 12 bases lay in between. The germline CDR1 and CDR2 sequences are LNHDA and SQIVND (reference sequence). CDR3 bases: TGTGCCACCTACAGGGCGGACAATGAGCAGTTCTTC. This gives the protein CATYRADNEQFF.

This clone has more than one count but fewer than ten. V and J are TRBV4-3 and TRBJ2-1, with 8 bases that match TRBD1. The CDR3 has 17 residues. Looked up from germline, CDR1 is LGHNA and CDR2 is YSLEER. V shed 1 base and J 0 bases; nucleotides not matched to a gene: 5. CDR3: CASSQVYGTGSYNEQFF. In DNA form, the CDR3 reads TGCGCCAGCAGCCAAGTGTACGGGACAGGCTCCTACAATGAGCAGTTCTTC.

This clone was detected only once. The chain has TRBV4-1 and TRBJ2-3, with a possible D match to TRBD2 (6 bases). CDR1 is MGHRA and CDR2 is YSYEKL in the germline V gene. The germline V and J ends were trimmed by 5 bases and 6 bases, with 18 bases remaining between them. The CDR3 is made up of 15 amino acids. The CDR3 DNA reads TGCGCCAGCAGCGAAAAGCCTAGCGAGTTGGATACGCAGTATTTT. It is translated as CASSEKPSELDTQYF.

This chain links TRBV7-6 with TRBJ2-3; 8 positions match TRBD2. CDR3 size: 16 residues. Looked up from germline, CDR1 is SGHVS and CDR2 is FNYEAQ. Trimming cost V 2 bases and J 5 bases; bases outside gene matches: 9. CDR3 sequence (DNA): TGTGCCAGCAGCTTAACCGGGAGGGCCATAGGAGATACGCAGTATTTT. Translated, it gives CASSLTGRAIGDTQYF. The full variable domain, its missing parts supplied by reference TRBV7-6 and TRBJ2-3, is GAGVSQSPRYKVTKRGQDVALRCDPISGHVSLYWYRQALGQGPEFLTYFNYEAQQDKSGLPNDRFSAERPEGSISTLTIQRTEQRDSAMYRCASSLTGRAIGDTQYFGPGTRLTVL.

This clone was seen a handful of times. This chain uses TRBV5-6 with TRBJ1-1, with D tentatively TRBD1 (6 bases). The V gene lost 4 bases and the J gene lost 4 bases, with 20 bases spanning the gap. Germline V lookup: CDR1 SGHDT, CDR2 YYEEEE. This CDR3 spans 16 amino acids. CDR3 protein: CASSPWGGRVSTEAFF. In DNA, the CDR3 is TGTGCCAGCAGCCCCTGGGGGGGGCGAGTTTCCACTGAAGCTTTCTTT.

This clone has only a few counts. The chain uses TRBV18 and TRBJ2-3; 13 bases are a match to TRBD2. This CDR3 has 17 amino acids. Unmatched junction bases numbered 8, after V lost 6 bases and J lost 2 bases. CDR1 KGHSH and CDR2 LQKENI come from the germline V gene. Here the CDR3 DNA reads TGTGCCAGCTCGCGGAGGACTAGCGGGGGCCTCACAGATACGCAGTATTTT. Translated, it gives CASSRRTSGGLTDTQYF. The complete variable domain, with remaining parts taken from reference TRBV18 and TRBJ2-3, reads NAGVMQNPRHLVRRRGQEARLRCSPMKGHSHVYWYRQLPEEGLKFMVYLQKENIIDESGMPKERFSAEFPKEGPSILRIQQVVRGDSAAYFCASSRRTSGGLTDTQYFGPGTRLTVL.

J is TRBJ2-7 and V is TRBV4-3; 7 bases agree with TRBD2. The CDR3 runs to 15 residues. Germline CDR1 and CDR2: LGHNA and YSLEER. V lost 1 base and J lost 7; bases outside the gene matches: 10. CDR3 nucleotide sequence: TGCGCCAGCAGCCAAGGGACTGGACTAGTTGGGGAGCAGTACTTC. It codes for CASSQGTGLVGEQYF.

This clone was recorded a few times. V usage is TRBV3-1 (or the pseudogene TRBV3-2) and J usage is TRBJ2-3; D call uncertain. V was pared by 6 bases and J by 6 bases, with 10 bases between. Germline values: CDR1 LGHDT, CDR2 YNNKEL (reference sequence). This CDR3 is 12 amino acids long. CDR3 region: CASRLDSDTQYF. The CDR3, as DNA: TGTGCCAGCAGACTTGACTCGGATACGCAGTATTTT.

The genes are TRBV6-2 or TRBV6-3 and TRBJ2-7, with a possible D match to TRBD1 (5 bases). The V and J ends lost 5 bases and 5 bases respectively, with 10 bases between them. CDR1 is MNHEY and CDR2 is SVGEGT in the germline V gene. The CDR3 loop spans 12 amino acids. The CDR3 DNA reads TGTGCCAGCAGTACGCTCAGGGACGAGCAGTACTTC. Its protein is CASSTLRDEQYF.

CDR3 sequence: CASGLDPEVRGQYF. DNA for the CDR3: TGTGCCAGCGGTCTAGACCCAGAAGTTCGGGGGCAGTACTTC. The gene calls are TRBV2 and TRBJ2-7; possible D gene TRBD2, 5 bases. The CDR3 consists of 14 residues. CDR1 and CDR2 from the germline V gene are SNHLY and FYNNEI. Between the trimmed V and J ends, which lost 8 bases and 9 bases, there was a span of 23 bases. The full variable domain, in which reference TRBV2 and TRBJ2-7 provide the parts outside the CDR3, is EPEVTQTPSHQVTQMGQEVILRCVPISNHLYFYWYRQILGQKVEFLVSFYNNEISEKSEIFDDQFSVERPDGSNFTLKIRSTKLEDSAMYFCASGLDPEVRGQYFGPGTRLTVT.

CDR3 region: CASSGGTGAYWEQYF. CDR3 in DNA: TGTGCCAGCAGTGGAGGGACAGGGGCCTATTGGGAGCAGTACTTC. The V and J genes are TRBV2 and TRBJ2-7; 10 bases align to TRBD1. This CDR3 has 15 residues. V was clipped by 4 bases and J by 7 bases; unmatched bases: 10. Germline V CDR1 and CDR2: SNHLY, FYNNEI.

The rearrangement joins TRBV4-1 to TRBJ1-2; D ambiguous. V dropped 1 base and J dropped 5 bases, with 11 bases sitting between them. The germline V gene encodes CDR1 MGHRA and CDR2 YSYEKL. This CDR3 has 14 amino acids. CDR3 bases: TGCGCCAGCAGCCAAGTTTCGGGAGTTTATGGCTACACCTTC. Its translation is CASSQVSGVYGYTF.

J is TRBJ2-7 and V is TRBV27; 8 bases line up with TRBD1. In germline, CDR1 is MNHEY, CDR2 SMNVEV (reference sequence). The V segment lost 5 bases and the J segment 3 bases; nucleotides outside the gene matches: 12. There are 16 residues in the CDR3. This chain's CDR3 is CASSRQGSEGVYEQYF. The CDR3 DNA is TGTGCCAGCAGTAGACAGGGGTCAGAAGGGGTCTACGAGCAGTACTTC.